The rows below give T cell receptor beta chains drawn from one sample of a study of beta chain features in type 1 diabetes. TCRdb's copy holds only in-frame clones and misses some; the assay was immunoSEQ multiplex PCR. The table has 640,000 or so clones, over 12% seen once. The sample taken for sequencing was naive CD4+ T cells from blood. These receptors all stem from a man aged 18 to 30 with type 1 diabetes. Both conserved end residues are part of each CDR3. Fields, in order: D gene, V gene, clone size, J gene, CDR3 protein, CDR3 DNA. A D gene is named only where the DNA matches it firmly. Only some rows state a clone size, as once, few, many or a class for expanded clones.

D gene: TRBD1
V gene: TRBV29-1
clone size: .
J gene: TRBJ2-7
CDR3 protein: CSAQGRGMYEQYF
CDR3 DNA: TGCAGCGCCCAGGGCAGGGGGATGTACGAGCAGTACTTC

D gene: .
V gene: TRBV7-2
clone size: few
J gene: TRBJ2-1
CDR3 protein: CASSRERDNEQFF
CDR3 DNA: TGTGCCAGCAGCCGGGAGCGCGACAATGAGCAGTTCTTC

D gene: TRBD2
V gene: TRBV5-1
clone size: .
J gene: TRBJ2-2
CDR3 protein: CASSFRLAGGELFF
CDR3 DNA: TGCGCCAGCAGCTTCCGACTAGCTGGCGGGGAGCTGTTTTTT

D gene: TRBD1
V gene: TRBV4-2
clone size: .
J gene: TRBJ1-1
CDR3 protein: CASSQAVNQGDTEAFF
CDR3 DNA: TGTGCCAGCAGCCAGGCCGTAAACCAGGGGGACACTGAAGCTTTCTTT

D gene: .
V gene: TRBV5-1
clone size: .
J gene: TRBJ2-2
CDR3 protein: CASSLEPGGLANTGELFF
CDR3 DNA: TGCGCCAGCAGCTTGGAGCCAGGGGGACTAGCGAACACCGGGGAGCTGTTTTTT

D gene: .
V gene: TRBV9
clone size: few
J gene: TRBJ1-1
CDR3 protein: CASSRIENTEAFF
CDR3 DNA: TGTGCCAGCAGCAGGATCGAGAACACTGAAGCTTTCTTT

D gene: TRBD1
V gene: TRBV7-9
clone size: few
J gene: TRBJ2-7
CDR3 protein: CASRRPGQGVEEQYF
CDR3 DNA: TGTGCCAGCAGGAGACCGGGACAGGGGGTAGAAGAGCAGTACTTC

D gene: TRBD1
V gene: TRBV27
clone size: .
J gene: TRBJ1-1
CDR3 protein: CASRRPGTGTIPEAFF
CDR3 DNA: TGTGCCAGCAGACGTCCCGGGACAGGGACAATCCCTGAAGCTTTCTTT

D gene: .
V gene: TRBV18
clone size: few
J gene: TRBJ1-1
CDR3 protein: CASSPAVGGLNTEAFF
CDR3 DNA: TGTGCCAGCTCACCGGCCGTCGGGGGGCTGAACACTGAAGCTTTCTTT

D gene: TRBD2
V gene: TRBV7-3
clone size: .
J gene: TRBJ2-1
CDR3 protein: CASSSPGLASLNEQFF
CDR3 DNA: TGTGCCAGCAGCTCCCCGGGACTAGCGTCTCTCAATGAGCAGTTCTTC

D gene: TRBD1
V gene: TRBV29-1
clone size: .
J gene: TRBJ2-3
CDR3 protein: CSVLTGQAGDPDTQYF
CDR3 DNA: TGCAGCGTTCTCACCGGACAGGCCGGGGATCCAGATACGCAGTATTTT

D gene: .
V gene: TRBV2
clone size: .
J gene: TRBJ2-3
CDR3 protein: CASSRTGRTDTQYF
CDR3 DNA: TGTGCCAGCAGTAGAACAGGGCGCACAGATACGCAGTATTTT

D gene: .
V gene: TRBV6-4
clone size: .
J gene: TRBJ2-6
CDR3 protein: CASSADSGANVLTF
CDR3 DNA: TGTGCCAGCAGTGCGGACTCTGGGGCCAACGTCCTGACTTTC

D gene: TRBD2
V gene: TRBV10-3
clone size: few
J gene: TRBJ2-1
CDR3 protein: CAISEGPSGSNEQFF
CDR3 DNA: TGTGCCATCAGTGAAGGCCCTAGCGGGAGTAATGAGCAGTTCTTC

D gene: .
V gene: TRBV2
clone size: few
J gene: TRBJ2-3
CDR3 protein: CASSEAGTDTQYF
CDR3 DNA: TGTGCCAGCAGTGAAGCTGGCACAGATACGCAGTATTTT

D gene: .
V gene: TRBV28
clone size: few
J gene: TRBJ1-1
CDR3 protein: CASNSIRQAFF
CDR3 DNA: TGTGCCAGTAACAGTATCCGGCAAGCTTTCTTT

D gene: .
V gene: TRBV30
clone size: .
J gene: TRBJ1-1
CDR3 protein: CAWSLTGQNTEAFF
CDR3 DNA: TGTGCCTGGAGTCTAACAGGGCAGAACACTGAAGCTTTCTTT

D gene: .
V gene: TRBV9
clone size: .
J gene: TRBJ2-3
CDR3 protein: CASSVGNTDTQYF
CDR3 DNA: TGTGCCAGCAGCGTGGGGAACACAGATACGCAGTATTTT

D gene: .
V gene: TRBV27
clone size: .
J gene: TRBJ2-3
CDR3 protein: CASRPQITDTQYF
CDR3 DNA: TGTGCCAGCAGGCCCCAAATCACAGATACGCAGTATTTT